These 2 T cell receptor beta chains share one sample of origin, sequenced in a study of shared clonotypes between healthy human individuals. Clones were read by immunoSEQ multiplex PCR, and TCRdb kept only the in-frame ones, dropping some. The sample has roughly 2.5 million clones, roughly nine tenths seen once. The sequenced sample consisted of naive CD4+ T cells sorted from blood. Subset defined: CD45RA+ positively selected. The receptor set was obtained from a man aged 18 to 35 in good health.

This clone appeared once. The chain recombines TRBV18 with TRBJ2-3; D gene ambiguous. Germline V gives CDR1 KGHSH, CDR2 LQKENI. Trimming shortened V by 2 bases and J by 3 bases, and 12 bases separated the two germline ends. CDR3 size: 15 residues. As DNA, the CDR3 is TGTGCCAGCTCACCAAGGTCAGCTGGGACAGATACGCAGTATTTT. Translation gives CASSPRSAGTDTQYF.

Only one count was recorded for this clone. The CDR3 region is CASSQDYYGYTF. CDR3 in DNA: TGCGCCAGCAGCCAGGATTACTATGGCTACACCTTC. V usage is TRBV4-1 and J usage is TRBJ1-2; no clear D gene. Between the trimmed V and J ends, which lost 3 bases and 3 bases, there was a span of 5 bases. The V gene's germline CDR1 is MGHRA and CDR2 YSYEKL. The CDR3 length is 12 residues.